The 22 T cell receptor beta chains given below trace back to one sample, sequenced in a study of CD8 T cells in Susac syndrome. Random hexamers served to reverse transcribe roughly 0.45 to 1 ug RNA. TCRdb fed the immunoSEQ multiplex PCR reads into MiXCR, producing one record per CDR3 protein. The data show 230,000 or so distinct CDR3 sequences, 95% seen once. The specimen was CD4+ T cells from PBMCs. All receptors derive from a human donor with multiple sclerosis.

CDR3 in DNA: TGCAGCGTCCTAGCGGGAGGGCAAGAGACCCAGTACTTC. Translating it yields CSVLAGGQETQYF. J is TRBJ2-5 and V is TRBV29-1; 12 nucleotides match TRBD2. From germline, CDR1 is SQVTM and CDR2 ANQGSEA. This CDR3 spans 13 amino acids. With 6 bases clipped from V and 2 bases from J, the junction kept 1 base outside the gene matches.

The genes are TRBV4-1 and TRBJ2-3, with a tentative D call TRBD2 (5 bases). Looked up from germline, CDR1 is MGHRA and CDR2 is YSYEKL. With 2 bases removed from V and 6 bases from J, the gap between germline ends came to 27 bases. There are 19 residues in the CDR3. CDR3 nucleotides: TGCGCCAGCAGCCAATCGAGCCTTGGGATAGGGAGTTATCGGGATACGCAGTATTTT. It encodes CASSQSSLGIGSYRDTQYF.

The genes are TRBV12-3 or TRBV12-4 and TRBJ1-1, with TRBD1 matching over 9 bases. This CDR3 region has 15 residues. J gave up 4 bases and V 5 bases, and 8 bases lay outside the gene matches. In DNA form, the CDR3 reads TGTGCCAGCAGTCAGGGACAGGGACGGTTCACTGAAGCTTTCTTT. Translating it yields CASSQGQGRFTEAFF.

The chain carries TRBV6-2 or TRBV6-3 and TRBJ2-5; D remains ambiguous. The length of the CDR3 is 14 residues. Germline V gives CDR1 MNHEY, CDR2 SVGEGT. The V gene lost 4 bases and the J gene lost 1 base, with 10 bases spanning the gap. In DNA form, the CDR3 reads TGTGCCAGCAGTTCCCCGGGTATCCAAGAGACCCAGTACTTC. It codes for CASSSPGIQETQYF.

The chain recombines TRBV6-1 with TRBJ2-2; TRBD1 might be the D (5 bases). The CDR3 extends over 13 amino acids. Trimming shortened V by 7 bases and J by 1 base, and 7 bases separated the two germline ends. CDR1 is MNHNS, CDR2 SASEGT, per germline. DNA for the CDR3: TGTGCCAGCAACGGACAGAACACCGGGGAGCTGTTTTTT. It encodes CASNGQNTGELFF.

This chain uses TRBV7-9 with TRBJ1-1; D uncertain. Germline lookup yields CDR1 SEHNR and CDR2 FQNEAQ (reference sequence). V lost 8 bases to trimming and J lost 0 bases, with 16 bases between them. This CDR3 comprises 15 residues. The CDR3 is CASRWMAGMNTEAFF. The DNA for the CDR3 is TGTGCCAGCCGATGGATGGCAGGCATGAACACTGAAGCTTTCTTT.

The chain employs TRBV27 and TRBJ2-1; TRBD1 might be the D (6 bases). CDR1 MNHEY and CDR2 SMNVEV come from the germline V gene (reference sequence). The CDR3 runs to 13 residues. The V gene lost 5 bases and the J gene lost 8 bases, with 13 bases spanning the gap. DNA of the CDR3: TGTGCCAGCAGTACGCGCCACAGGGATGAGCAGTTCTTC. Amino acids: CASSTRHRDEQFF.

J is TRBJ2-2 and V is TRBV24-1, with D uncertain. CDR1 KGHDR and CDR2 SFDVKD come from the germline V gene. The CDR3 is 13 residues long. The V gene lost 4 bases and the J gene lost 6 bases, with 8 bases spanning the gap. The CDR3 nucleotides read TGTGCCACCAGTGACCAAACGGCCGGGGAGCTGTTTTTT. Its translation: CATSDQTAGELFF.

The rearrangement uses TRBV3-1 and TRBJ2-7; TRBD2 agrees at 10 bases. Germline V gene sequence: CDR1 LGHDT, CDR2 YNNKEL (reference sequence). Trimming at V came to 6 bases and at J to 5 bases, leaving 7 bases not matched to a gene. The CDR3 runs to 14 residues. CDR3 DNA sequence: TGTGCCAGCAGTAGAGCGGGAGGGAGCCACGAGCAGTACTTC. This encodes CASSRAGGSHEQYF.

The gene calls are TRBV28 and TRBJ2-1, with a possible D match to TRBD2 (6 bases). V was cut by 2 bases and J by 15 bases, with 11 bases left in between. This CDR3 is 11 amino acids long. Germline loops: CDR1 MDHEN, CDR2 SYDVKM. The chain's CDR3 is CASSLGDFWFF. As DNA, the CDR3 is TGTGCCAGCAGTTTAGGGGACTTCTGGTTCTTC.

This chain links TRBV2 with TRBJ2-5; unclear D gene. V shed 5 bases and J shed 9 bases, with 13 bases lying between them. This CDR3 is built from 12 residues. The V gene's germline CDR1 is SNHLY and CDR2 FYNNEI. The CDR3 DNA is TGTGCCAGCAGTCTACTACCTAGTGCCCAGTACTTC. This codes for CASSLLPSAQYF.

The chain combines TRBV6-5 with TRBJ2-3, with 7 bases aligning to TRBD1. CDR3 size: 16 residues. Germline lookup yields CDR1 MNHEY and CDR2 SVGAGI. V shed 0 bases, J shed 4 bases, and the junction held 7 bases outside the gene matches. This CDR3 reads CASSYSYNRGADTQYF. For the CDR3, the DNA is TGTGCCAGCAGTTACTCGTATAACAGGGGAGCAGATACGCAGTATTTT.

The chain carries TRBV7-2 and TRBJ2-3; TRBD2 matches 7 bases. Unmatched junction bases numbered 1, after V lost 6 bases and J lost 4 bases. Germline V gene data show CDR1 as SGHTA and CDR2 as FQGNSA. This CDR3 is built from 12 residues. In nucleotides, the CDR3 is TGTGCCAGCAGGGGGGGGGCAGATACGCAGTATTTT. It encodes CASRGGADTQYF.

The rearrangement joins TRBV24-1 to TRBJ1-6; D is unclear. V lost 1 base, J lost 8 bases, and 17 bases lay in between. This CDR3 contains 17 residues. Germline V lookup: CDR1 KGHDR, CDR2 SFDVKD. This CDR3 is CATSDLTRPTWDSPLHF. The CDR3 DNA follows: TGTGCCACCAGTGATTTAACAAGACCAACCTGGGATTCACCCCTCCACTTT.

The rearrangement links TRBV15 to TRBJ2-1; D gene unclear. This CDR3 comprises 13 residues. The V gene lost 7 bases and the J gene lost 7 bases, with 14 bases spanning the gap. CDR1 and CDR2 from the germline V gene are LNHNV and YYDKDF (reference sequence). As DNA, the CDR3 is TGTGCCACCAATGCAGATGTAGGGAATGAGCAGTTCTTC. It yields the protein CATNADVGNEQFF.

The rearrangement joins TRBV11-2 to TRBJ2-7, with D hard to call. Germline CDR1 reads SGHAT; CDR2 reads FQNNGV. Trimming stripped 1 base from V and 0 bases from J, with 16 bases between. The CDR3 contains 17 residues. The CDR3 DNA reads TGTGCCAGCAGCTTAGGTCCTCCGCGACCGAACTCCTACGAGCAGTACTTC. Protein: CASSLGPPRPNSYEQYF.

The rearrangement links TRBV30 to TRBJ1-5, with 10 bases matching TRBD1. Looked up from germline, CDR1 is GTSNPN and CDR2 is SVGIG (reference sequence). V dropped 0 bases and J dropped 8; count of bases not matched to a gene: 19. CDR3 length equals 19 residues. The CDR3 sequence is CAWSVAPKPGQGKSKPQHF. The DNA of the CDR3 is TGTGCCTGGAGTGTAGCCCCCAAACCGGGACAGGGGAAATCAAAGCCCCAGCATTTT.

The CDR3 here is CASSLGFGPYEQYF. For the CDR3, the DNA is TGCGCCAGCAGCTTGGGGTTCGGGCCTTACGAGCAGTACTTC. The J gene is TRBJ2-7, the V gene TRBV5-1; D uncertain. There are 14 residues in the CDR3. Trimming shortened V by 0 bases and J by 4 bases, and 11 bases separated the two germline ends. Germline V gene lookup returns CDR1 SGHRS and CDR2 YFSETQ. Full variable domain (remainder filled in from reference TRBV5-1 and TRBJ2-7): KAGVTQTPRYLIKTRGQQVTLSCSPISGHRSVSWYQQTPGQGLQFLFEYFSETQRNKGNFPGRFSGRQFSNSRSEMNVSTLELGDSALYLCASSLGFGPYEQYFGPGTRLTVT.

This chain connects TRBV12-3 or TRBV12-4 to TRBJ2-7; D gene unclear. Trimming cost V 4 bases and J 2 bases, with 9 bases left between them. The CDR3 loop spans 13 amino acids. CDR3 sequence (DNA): TGTGCCAGCAGTTCCCGATGGACCTACGAGCAGTACTTC. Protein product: CASSSRWTYEQYF.

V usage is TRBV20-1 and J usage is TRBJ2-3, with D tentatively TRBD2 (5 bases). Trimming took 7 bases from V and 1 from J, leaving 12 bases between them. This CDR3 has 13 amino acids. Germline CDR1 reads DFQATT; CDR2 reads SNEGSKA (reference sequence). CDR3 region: CSDGEVGTDTQYF. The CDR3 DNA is TGCAGTGACGGGGAAGTTGGCACAGATACGCAGTATTTT.

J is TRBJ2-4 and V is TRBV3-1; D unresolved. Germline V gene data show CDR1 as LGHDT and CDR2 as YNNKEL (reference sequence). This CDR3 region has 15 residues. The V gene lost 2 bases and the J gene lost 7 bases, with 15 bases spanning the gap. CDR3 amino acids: CASSQHQRPENIQYF. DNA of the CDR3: TGTGCCAGCAGCCAACACCAGCGTCCTGAGAACATTCAGTACTTC.

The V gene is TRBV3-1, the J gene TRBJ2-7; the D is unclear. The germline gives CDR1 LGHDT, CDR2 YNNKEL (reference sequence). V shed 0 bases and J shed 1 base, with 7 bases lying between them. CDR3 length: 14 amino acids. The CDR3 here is CASSQDIGSYEQYF. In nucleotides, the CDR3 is TGTGCCAGCAGCCAAGATATCGGTTCCTACGAGCAGTACTTC.